This T cell receptor beta chain was sequenced during a study of blood T cell repertoires in COVID-19. TCRdb's copy holds only in-frame clones and misses some; the assay was immunoSEQ multiplex PCR. The sample lists roughly 170,000 clones; around 82% were seen once. Deletions cut 4 bases from V and 7 bases from J, with 13 bases between. There are 12 residues in the CDR3. Per the germline V gene, CDR1 is GTSNPN and CDR2 is SVGIG (reference sequence). The V and J genes are TRBV30 and TRBJ1-2, with D possibly TRBD1 on 5 matching bases. The specimen sequenced was peripheral blood. The clonotype was recovered from a man in his sixties who had recovered from COVID-19. The CDR3 spells CAWIGGSGGYTF. The CDR3 DNA reads TGTGCCTGGATTGGGGGGAGCGGTGGCTACACCTTC.